These 21 T cell receptor beta chains were sequenced from one sample in a study of CD8 T cells in Susac syndrome. The RNA input was 0.5 to 1 ug, and it was reverse transcribed with random hexamers. A single record per CDR3 protein comes from TCRdb applying MiXCR to the immunoSEQ multiplex PCR reads. The data contain approximately 190,000 distinct CDR3 sequences, roughly 92% of them singletons. The specimen was CD4+ T cells from PBMCs. These receptor sequences come from a human donor in good health.

The DNA for the CDR3 is TGTGCCAGCAGCCCCAGGCCCAATGGGAAATCACCCCTCCACTTT. Its translation is CASSPRPNGKSPLHF. V and J are TRBV7-2 and TRBJ1-6; D gene uncertain. Per the germline V gene, CDR1 is SGHTA and CDR2 is FQGNSA. Deletions cut 5 bases from V and 10 bases from J, with 18 bases between. The CDR3 consists of 15 residues.

The chain couples TRBV6-2 or TRBV6-3 to TRBJ2-3; the D gene is possibly TRBD2 (7 bases). The germline gives CDR1 MNHEY, CDR2 SVGEGT. The CDR3 runs 18 residues. Trimming took off 1 base at V and 2 bases at J, with 19 bases between the two ends. Here the CDR3 DNA reads TGTGCCAGCAGTTACTGGGGGCGGGGGCCCGCCACCACAGATACGCAGTATTTT. It is translated as CASSYWGRGPATTDTQYF.

The chain has TRBV7-2 and TRBJ1-6, with D unresolved. Per germline, CDR1 SGHTA and CDR2 FQGNSA. V lost 10 bases, J lost 5 bases, and 9 bases lay in between. The CDR3 sequence is 12 residues long. The CDR3 DNA sequence: TGTGCCACCGCCCTGAATAATTCACCCCTCCACTTT. Amino acid sequence: CATALNNSPLHF. Filled out from reference TRBV7-2 and TRBJ1-6, the complete variable domain reads GAGVSQSPSNKVTEKGKDVELRCDPISGHTALYWYRQSLGQGLEFLIYFQGNSAPDKSGLPSDRFSAERTGGSVSTLTIQRTQQEDSAVYLCATALNNSPLHFGNGTRLTVT.

V and J are TRBV30 and TRBJ2-7; D may be TRBD1 (5 bases). CDR3 length: 13 residues. Trimming pared 8 bases from V and 3 bases from J, leaving 17 bases between. Germline-derived CDR1 and CDR2 are GTSNPN and SVGIG (reference sequence). CDR3 sequence: CAGRRDSIYEQYF. DNA of the CDR3: TGTGCCGGAAGACGTGACAGCATCTACGAGCAGTACTTC.

V is TRBV30 and J is TRBJ1-5; D is unclear. The CDR3 has 13 amino acids. Deletions cut 3 bases from V and 6 bases from J, with 12 bases between. Germline V gene sequence: CDR1 GTSNPN, CDR2 SVGIG (reference sequence). CDR3 bases: TGTGCCTGGAGCATAGAGGGAGGTCAGCCCCAGCATTTT. Translating gives CAWSIEGGQPQHF.

V is TRBV30 and J is TRBJ2-7; 10 bases are a match to TRBD1. Unmatched junction bases numbered 10, after V lost 7 bases and J lost 7 bases. The V gene's germline CDR1 is GTSNPN and CDR2 SVGIG (reference sequence). The CDR3 runs 13 residues. The CDR3 DNA is TGTGCCTTGGAGACAGGGGGCTTGGGGGAGCAGTACTTC. This sequence encodes CALETGGLGEQYF.

This clonotype has just one count. CDR3 DNA: TGTGCCAGCAGCAAAGAGAGGGGGCCGGGGAATTCACCCCTCCACTTT. This translates into CASSKERGPGNSPLHF. This rearrangement joins TRBV21-1 to TRBJ1-6; whether TRBD1, the table's D call, matches the DNA was not checked. TRBV21-1 is listed as a pseudogene. The CDR3 totals 16 residues.

V is TRBV4-3 and J is TRBJ1-6; 8 bases map to TRBD1. The ends lost 1 base at V and 15 bases at J; junction bases unmatched: 17. This CDR3 region has 17 residues. Germline assignment: CDR1 LGHNA and CDR2 YSLEER. CDR3 bases: TGCGCCAGCAGCCAAGGAGCCGCAGGGGGCGCAACGGTATTCCTCCACTTT. It specifies CASSQGAAGGATVFLHF.

This clonotype was counted only a few times. Written as DNA, the CDR3 is TGCGCCAGCAGTACGAACACTGAAGCTTTCTTT. Protein sequence: CASSTNTEAFF. The chain joins TRBV5-1 to TRBJ1-1; D unclear. This CDR3 region has 11 residues. V lost 5 bases and J lost 1, with 3 bases in between. Germline loops: CDR1 SGHRS, CDR2 YFSETQ.

This chain uses TRBV4-1 with TRBJ2-3; D may match TRBD1 or TRBD2 (5 bases each). Germline CDR1 reads MGHRA; CDR2 reads YSYEKL. V dropped 0 bases and J dropped 4 bases, with 5 bases sitting between them. CDR3 length: 13 amino acids. This CDR3 is CASSQEGADTQYF. CDR3 nucleotide sequence: TGCGCCAGCAGCCAAGAGGGGGCAGATACGCAGTATTTT.

The rearrangement uses TRBV12-3 or TRBV12-4 and TRBJ1-5, with unresolved D. This CDR3 spans 14 amino acids. The V end was cut by 6 bases, the J end by 5 bases, with 14 bases between. CDR3 sequence reads: CASSPGESYQPQHF. In DNA form, the CDR3 reads TGTGCCAGCAGCCCCGGGGAAAGCTATCAGCCCCAGCATTTT.

This clonotype was observed a handful of times. The gene calls are TRBV4-2 and TRBJ1-5; D ambiguous. Germline CDR1 is LGHNA and CDR2 is YNFKEQ. The CDR3 has 14 amino acids. The V end lost 0 bases, the J end lost 2 bases, and 5 bases lay between the germline ends. The CDR3 DNA follows: TGTGCCAGCAGCCAAGAGTCAGGCAATCAGCCCCAGCATTTT. It yields the protein CASSQESGNQPQHF.

This rearrangement joins TRBV29-1 to TRBJ2-1; 9 nucleotides line up with TRBD1. CDR3 size: 15 residues. With 7 bases clipped from V and 9 bases from J, the junction kept 16 bases outside the gene matches. Germline V gives CDR1 SQVTM, CDR2 ANQGSEA. The CDR3 sequence is CSGGGRTGVKSEQFF. Written as DNA, the CDR3 is TGCAGCGGGGGGGGACGGACAGGGGTGAAGAGTGAGCAGTTCTTC.

The V call is TRBV7-9, the J call TRBJ2-1; TRBD2 agrees at 8 bases. V lost 5 bases, J lost 4 bases, and 7 bases stayed unmatched. Germline loops: CDR1 SEHNR, CDR2 FQNEAQ (reference sequence). The CDR3 loop spans 15 amino acids. Here the CDR3 reads CASSREGPLYNEQFF. The CDR3 DNA is TGTGCCAGCAGCCGGGAGGGCCCCCTTTACAATGAGCAGTTCTTC.

The CDR3 protein is CASGLGNSPLHF. The CDR3 region has the DNA TGTGCTAGTGGTTTGGGGAATTCACCCCTCCACTTT. The V and J genes are TRBV12-5 and TRBJ1-6; D unresolved. V lost 1 base and J lost 7, with 2 bases in between. CDR1 is LGHNT and CDR2 is FRNRAP in the germline V gene. This CDR3 is built from 12 residues.

This chain joins TRBV3-1 and TRBJ1-1; D possibly corresponds to TRBD1 (5 bases). The CDR3 has 15 residues. In germline, CDR1 is LGHDT, CDR2 YNNKEL (reference sequence). Trimming cost V 4 bases and J 4 bases, with 16 bases left between them. The CDR3 bases are TGTGCCAGCAGCCCAACTTGGGTCGGGGGCACTGAAGCTTTCTTT. It translates to CASSPTWVGGTEAFF.

This clonotype was picked up a small number of times. The chain employs TRBV18 and TRBJ2-5; D is ambiguous. V was trimmed by 2 bases and J by 5 bases, leaving 6 bases between them. CDR3 size: 12 residues. Per germline, CDR1 KGHSH and CDR2 LQKENI. The CDR3 here is CASSPGGETQYF. The CDR3 nucleotides read TGTGCCAGCTCACCAGGTGGGGAGACCCAGTACTTC.

This clonotype was seen only a few times. CDR3 DNA: TGTGCCAGCCGCCCTGGTTTGGGGAATAATTCACCCCTCCACTTT. Translating it yields CASRPGLGNNSPLHF. This chain links TRBV6-6 with TRBJ1-6; no reliable D call. Germline values: CDR1 MNHNY, CDR2 SVGAGI (reference sequence). The CDR3 runs to 15 residues. With 8 bases removed from V and 5 bases from J, the gap between germline ends came to 16 bases.

The gene calls are TRBV5-6 and TRBJ2-1; TRBD1 aligns across 9 bases. V lost 6 bases to trimming and J lost 12 bases; unmatched junction nucleotides: 16. Germline assignment: CDR1 SGHDT and CDR2 YYEEEE. The CDR3 extends over 15 amino acids. In DNA form, the CDR3 reads TGTGCCAGCACCACCACCGGGACAGGGCCCGGGAGGCAGTTCTTC. As protein: CASTTTGTGPGRQFF. Complete variable domain (other parts from reference TRBV5-6 and TRBJ2-1): DAGVTQSPTHLIKTRGQQVTLRCSPKSGHDTVSWYQQALGQGPQFIFQYYEEEERQRGNFPDRFSGHQFPNYSSELNVNALLLGDSALYLCASTTTGTGPGRQFFGPGTRLTVL.

The rearrangement links TRBV29-1 to TRBJ1-1; 10 bases fit TRBD1. Germline V CDR1 and CDR2: SQVTM, ANQGSEA. The CDR3 covers 13 residues. The ends lost 4 bases at V and 5 bases at J; junction bases unmatched: 4. The CDR3: CSVGQGASTEAFF. The CDR3 nucleotides read TGCAGCGTTGGACAGGGGGCAAGTACTGAAGCTTTCTTT.

The chain combines TRBV5-8 with TRBJ2-4; D is undetermined. Germline V CDR1 and CDR2: SGHTS, YDEGEE. The CDR3 is 13 residues long. V lost 2 bases and J 7 bases, leaving 10 bases between the germline ends. The chain's CDR3 is CASSFSAGNIQYF. CDR3 nucleotide sequence: TGTGCCAGCAGCTTTTCTGCCGGGAACATTCAGTACTTC.